The present T cell receptor beta chain was sequenced within a study of T cell repertoires and Cas9 in healthy adults. Study as a whole: CD4 and CD8 compartments: SpCas9-reactive T cells profiled for potency, cytotoxicity, lineage. Study-wide results and limits: Reportedly, SpCas9-reactive effector T cell proliferation and function were mitigated by SpCas9-reactive Tregs in vitro.

Concerning this clone: Antigen: not known. This sample includes further DNA sequences coding for the same CDR3.

Per the germline V gene, CDR1 is SGHVS and CDR2 is FQNEAQ. Trimming pared 7 bases from V and 3 bases from J, leaving 27 bases between. The length of the CDR3 is 18 residues. Libraries were prepared by immunoSEQ multiplex PCR; TCRdb keeps only in-frame clonotypes and omits some of them. Among tens of thousands of clones listed, around 90% were seen once. The chain combines TRBV7-8 with TRBJ1-1, with D possibly TRBD1 on 5 matching bases. The sample comprised CD4+ effector T cells (CD127+, CD25-, CD137-, CD154-) from PBMCs; culture status not recorded. This sequence was found in a human donor in good health. The CDR3 region has the DNA TGTGCCAGCACGACGCTTAGGGGCCAGGCCTGGGGGGACACTGAAGCTTTCTTT. Translated, it gives CASTTLRGQAWGDTEAFF.